This TCR beta chain derives from a study of CD8+ T cells in alopecia areata. The germline V gene encodes CDR1 ENHRY and CDR2 SYGVKD. The CDR3 is made up of 13 amino acids. Trimming took off 8 bases at V and 2 bases at J, with 12 bases between the two ends. Treatment reported: oral pan-JAK inhibitor, 5-10 mg twice daily. Those with alopecia areata gave lesional scalp punch biopsies and peripheral blood. cDNA prepared by RNA extraction and subsequent reverse transcription served as the template for sequencing. TCRdb's copy holds only in-frame clones and misses some; the assay was immunoSEQ multiplex PCR. The table shows 150,000 or so clones, with 50% to 75% occurring only once.

The source of this sequence is a human donor with alopecia areata. The sample was CD4+ T cells sorted from blood, taken between weeks 55 and 65, from a patient treated with tofacitinib. This sequence joins TRBV10-3 and TRBJ1-2; D uncertain. In DNA, the CDR3 is TGTGCCATCCGGGCAGCGCGAAACTATGGCTACACCTTC. This sequence encodes CAIRAARNYGYTF.